Shown below are 16 T cell receptor beta chains from a single sample sequenced in a study of blood T cell repertoires in COVID-19. Data came from immunoSEQ multiplex PCR; TCRdb stores just in-frame clones and leaves some out. The repertoire holds 350,000 to 450,000 clones, with roughly 86% as singletons. The sequencing sample was made of PBMCs or T cells enriched from blood (not recorded which). The receptor set was obtained from a man aged 40-50 years in a cohort exposed to, infected with or recovered from COVID-19 (not recorded which).

The rearrangement joins TRBV9 to TRBJ1-6; 7 bases line up with TRBD1. Germline assignment: CDR1 SGDLS and CDR2 YYNGEE. Trimming took 1 base from V and 4 from J; bases not matched to a gene: 5. CDR3 length: 16 amino acids. The CDR3 protein is CASSVTTGDYNSPLHF. The CDR3 bases are TGTGCCAGCAGCGTAACAACAGGGGATTATAATTCACCCCTCCACTTT.

The chain joins TRBV7-9 to TRBJ2-3; TRBD1 agrees at 7 bases. The CDR3 spans 14 residues. CDR1 and CDR2 (germline): SEHNR, FQNEAQ (reference sequence). After removal of 1 base from V and 6 bases from J, the junction contained 4 bases not matched to a gene. CDR3 bases: TGTGCCAGCAGCTTAGTGAAGGGGGCGGATACGCAGTATTTT. This codes for CASSLVKGADTQYF.

This sequence joins TRBV27 and TRBJ2-1; 14 positions match TRBD2. The CDR3 spans 17 residues. Germline V gene lookup returns CDR1 MNHEY and CDR2 SMNVEV (reference sequence). The J segment lost 5 bases and the V segment lost 5 bases, leaving 8 bases of the junction unmatched. CDR3 in DNA: TGTGCCAGCAGTCCCCTCGGACTAGCGGGAGGTGACAATGAGCAGTTCTTC. This encodes CASSPLGLAGGDNEQFF.

This clone was seen a few times. This CDR3 is CASSPGQYTGELFF. CDR3 nucleotides: TGTGCCAGCAGCCCCGGACAGTACACCGGGGAGCTGTTTTTT. This sequence joins TRBV27 and TRBJ2-2; possible D gene TRBD1, 6 bases. The length of the CDR3 is 14 residues. Trimming pared 6 bases from V and 3 bases from J, leaving 11 bases between. Germline CDR1 reads MNHEY; CDR2 reads SMNVEV (reference sequence).

Remarks on this clone: Other DNA sequences in the sample encode the same CDR3. This rearrangement joins TRBV5-1 to TRBJ1-2, with 10 bases that match TRBD1. CDR1 and CDR2 from the germline V gene are SGHRS and YFSETQ. V was clipped by 2 bases and J by 6 bases; unmatched bases: 1. The CDR3 spans 13 residues. The CDR3 is CASSFGQGDGYTF. Here the CDR3 DNA reads TGCGCCAGCAGCTTTGGACAGGGGGATGGCTACACCTTC. Full variable domain (missing parts from reference TRBV5-1 and TRBJ1-2): KAGVTQTPRYLIKTRGQQVTLSCSPISGHRSVSWYQQTPGQGLQFLFEYFSETQRNKGNFPGRFSGRQFSNSRSEMNVSTLELGDSALYLCASSFGQGDGYTFGSGTRLTVV.

This clone appeared a few times. The chain uses TRBV27 and TRBJ2-1, with 10 bases identical to TRBD2. The CDR3 loop spans 15 amino acids. The germline V gene encodes CDR1 MNHEY and CDR2 SMNVEV (reference sequence). The trim removed 6 bases at V and 7 bases at J, leaving 9 bases unmatched. CDR3 region: CASSLLAGNGNEQFF. CDR3 coding DNA: TGTGCCAGCAGCTTACTAGCGGGAAACGGGAATGAGCAGTTCTTC.

V is TRBV4-1 and J is TRBJ2-7; 8 bases line up with TRBD1. Germline assignment: CDR1 MGHRA and CDR2 YSYEKL. This CDR3 spans 15 amino acids. The V segment lost 2 bases and the J segment 3 bases; nucleotides outside the gene matches: 6. CDR3 amino acids: CASSQTGGTGYEQYF. CDR3 coding DNA: TGCGCCAGCAGCCAAACCGGCGGGACAGGCTACGAGCAGTACTTC.

This sequence joins TRBV28 and TRBJ2-7; TRBD2 might be the D (6 bases). The CDR3 extends over 16 amino acids. Germline V gives CDR1 MDHEN, CDR2 SYDVKM. The V end was cut by 2 bases, the J end by 6 bases, with 20 bases between. Written as DNA, the CDR3 is TGTGCCAGCAGTTTAGAGGACGGAGGTTTGGGACTCGAGCAGTACTTC. It is translated as CASSLEDGGLGLEQYF.

This chain joins TRBV6-2 or TRBV6-3 and TRBJ2-4; D not certain. The CDR3 length is 16 residues. V lost 6 bases to trimming and J lost 1 base, with 16 bases between them. Germline loops: CDR1 MNHEY, CDR2 SVGEGT. In DNA, the CDR3 is TGTGCCAGCAGCCGCCTAGTGTTCTCCGCCAAAAACATTCAGTACTTC. Amino acids: CASSRLVFSAKNIQYF.

The chain employs TRBV5-6 and TRBJ2-7, with 11 positions matching TRBD1. Trimming took 1 base from V and 4 from J; bases not matched to a gene: 1. Germline V gives CDR1 SGHDT, CDR2 YYEEEE. The CDR3 extends over 14 amino acids. CDR3 region: CASSLWDRGYEQYF. The CDR3, as DNA: TGTGCCAGCAGCTTGTGGGACAGGGGGTACGAGCAGTACTTC.

This clone was seen a single time. The chain employs TRBV6-2 or TRBV6-3 and TRBJ1-5, with D tentatively TRBD1 (6 bases). This CDR3 comprises 13 residues. Germline CDR1 MNHEY, CDR2 SVGEGT. Trimming removed 5 bases from V and 7 bases from J, with 12 bases in between. The CDR3 region is CASSRTEVQPQHF. The CDR3 DNA follows: TGTGCCAGCAGTCGGACAGAGGTACAGCCCCAGCATTTT.

The chain joins TRBV30 to TRBJ2-3; 7 bases agree with TRBD1. Germline CDR1 GTSNPN, CDR2 SVGIG (reference sequence). Trimming took 0 bases from V and 2 from J; bases not matched to a gene: 2. The CDR3 has 14 amino acids. The CDR3 sequence is CAWSVQGNTDTQYF. As DNA, the CDR3 is TGTGCCTGGAGTGTACAGGGGAACACAGATACGCAGTATTTT.

The gene calls are TRBV6-5 and TRBJ1-1; possibly TRBD1 for D (6 bases). V was cut by 2 bases and J by 1 base, with 11 bases left in between. The CDR3 extends over 15 amino acids. Germline-derived CDR1 and CDR2 are MNHEY and SVGAGI. The CDR3 nucleotides read TGTGCCAGCAGTTACGGGCAGGGGACGAACACTGAAGCTTTCTTT. It specifies CASSYGQGTNTEAFF.

This chain uses TRBV10-1 with TRBJ2-3; D possibly corresponds to TRBD1 (6 bases). Trimming shortened V by 8 bases and J by 2 bases, and 17 bases separated the two germline ends. CDR3 length: 15 amino acids. The germline V gene has CDR1 WNHNN and CDR2 SYGVQD (reference sequence). CDR3 in DNA: TGCGCCAGCTCCAAGGGGCAGGGGATCACAGATACGCAGTATTTT. Its protein is CASSKGQGITDTQYF.

This clone was seen once. This chain joins TRBV28 and TRBJ1-2, with D possibly being TRBD1 (5 bases). The CDR3 sequence is 12 residues long. Between the trimmed V and J ends, which lost 4 bases and 8 bases, there was a span of 11 bases. CDR1 and CDR2 from the germline V gene are MDHEN and SYDVKM. CDR3 loop: CASSSSGFGYTF. CDR3 sequence (DNA): TGTGCCAGCAGTTCATCAGGGTTCGGCTACACCTTC.

V is TRBV29-1 and J is TRBJ2-7; 9 bases align to TRBD2. The junction had 4 bases not matched to a gene; V was cut back by 7 bases and J by 0 bases. CDR3 length: 13 residues. Per the germline V gene, CDR1 is SQVTM and CDR2 is ANQGSEA. The CDR3 coding sequence is TGCAGCGCTTTAGCGGGAGCCTCCTACGAGCAGTACTTC. It translates to CSALAGASYEQYF.